The source of this T cell receptor (beta chain) is a study of blood T cell repertoires in COVID-19. As for the study in general: PBMCs, B-cell-depleted T cells, or T cells were the source of the cDNA or gDNA that made up the material.

As originally analysed: Amplifying reference gene primers gave estimates of nucleated cell counts. Clones were read by immunoSEQ multiplex PCR, and TCRdb kept only the in-frame ones, dropping some. V, J and clone size derive from that table, while D and trimming were established from the DNA sequence. Of 150,000 to 200,000 clones in the sample, more than 60% were seen once. The V and J ends lost 0 bases and 3 bases, in that order; junction bases with no gene match: 10. The CDR3 runs to 16 residues. In germline, CDR1 is SQVTM, CDR2 ANQGSEA. This sequence originates from a man aged 55 to 70 with acute or convalescent COVID-19. Material for sequencing was peripheral blood. The chain combines TRBV29-1 with TRBJ2-7; TRBD2 matches at 8 bases. The CDR3, as DNA: TGCAGCGTTGAAGAGGCCGGGAGGGCGGACTACTACGAGCAGTACTTC. The encoded protein is CSVEEAGRADYYEQYF.